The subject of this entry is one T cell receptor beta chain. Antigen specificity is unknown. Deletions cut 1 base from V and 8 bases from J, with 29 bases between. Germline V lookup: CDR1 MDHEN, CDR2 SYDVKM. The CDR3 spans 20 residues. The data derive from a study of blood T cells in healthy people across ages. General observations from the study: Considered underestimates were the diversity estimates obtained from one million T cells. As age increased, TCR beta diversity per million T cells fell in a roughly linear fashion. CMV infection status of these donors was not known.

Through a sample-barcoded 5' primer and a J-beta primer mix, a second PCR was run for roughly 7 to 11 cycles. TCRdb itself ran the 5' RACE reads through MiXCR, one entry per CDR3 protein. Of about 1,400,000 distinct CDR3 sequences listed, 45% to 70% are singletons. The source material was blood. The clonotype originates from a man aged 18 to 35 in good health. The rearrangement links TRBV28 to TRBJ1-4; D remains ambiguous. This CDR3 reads CASSLLESIKAGVSREKLFF. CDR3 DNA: TGTGCCAGCAGTTTATTGGAGAGTATCAAGGCAGGCGTTTCACGGGAAAAACTGTTTTTT.